The 16 T cell receptor beta chains presented below share a single source sample, sequenced in a study of CD8+CD57+ T cells in acquired aplastic anemia. It was genomic DNA that served as the template for profiling TCR beta VDJ and CDR3. TCRdb redid the calling of the reads with MiXCR, one entry per CDR3 protein. This table has more than 150,000 distinct CDR3 sequences, under 55% appearing once. The specimen sequenced was sorted CD4+, CD8+, or CD8+CD57+ T cells (not recorded which) from PBMCs. These receptors originate from a human donor in good health.

This clonotype came up once. The rearrangement joins TRBV20-1 to TRBJ1-1; possible D gene TRBD1, 5 bases. This CDR3 region has 12 residues. Germline V lookup: CDR1 DFQATT, CDR2 SNEGSKA (reference sequence). CDR3 in amino acids: CSTDSMNTEAFF. The CDR3 DNA follows: TGCAGCACCGACAGTATGAACACTGAAGCTTTCTTT.

There are a few counts of this clonotype. Here the CDR3 reads CASSHGTSESNEQFF. The CDR3 DNA reads as TGTGCCAGCAGTCACGGGACTAGCGAAAGCAATGAGCAGTTCTTC. V is TRBV6-4 and J is TRBJ2-1, with 10 bases matching TRBD2. Germline V gene data show CDR1 as MRHNA and CDR2 as SNTAGT. V shed 5 bases, J shed 6 bases, and the junction held 7 bases outside the gene matches. The CDR3 consists of 15 residues.

V and J are TRBV11-2 and TRBJ1-1; D gene ambiguous. Germline values: CDR1 SGHAT, CDR2 FQNNGV. The CDR3 is 15 amino acids. V was pared by 5 bases and J by 0 bases, with 13 bases between. CDR3 sequence: CASSLNGNMNTEAFF. CDR3 coding DNA: TGTGCCAGCAGCCTCAATGGAAACATGAACACTGAAGCTTTCTTT.

The V call is TRBV19, the J call TRBJ2-6, with unresolved D. Trimming cost V 6 bases and J 0 bases, with 6 bases left between them. There are 14 residues in the CDR3. Germline loops: CDR1 LNHDA, CDR2 SQIVND (reference sequence). The CDR3 DNA follows: TGTGCCAGTAGAAGGGACTCTGGGGCCAACGTCCTGACTTTC. It is translated as CASRRDSGANVLTF.

This clonotype has only one observation. The chain employs TRBV20-1 and TRBJ1-5; possibly TRBD1 for D (6 bases). V shed 5 bases and J shed 0 bases, with 23 bases lying between them. Germline assignment: CDR1 DFQATT and CDR2 SNEGSKA (reference sequence). This CDR3 is built from 18 residues. CDR3 sequence: CSAVRGEDRMYSNQPQHF. CDR3 coding DNA: TGCAGTGCTGTTAGAGGTGAGGACAGAATGTATAGCAATCAGCCCCAGCATTTT.

This clonotype has at least ten counts. The V call is TRBV6-1, the J call TRBJ2-7; 8 nucleotides align to TRBD2. This CDR3 is built from 14 residues. The V and J ends lost 1 base and 7 bases, in that order; junction bases with no gene match: 6. Germline V CDR1 and CDR2: MNHNS, SASEGT. CDR3 in DNA: TGTGCCAGCAGTGAAGGAGCGGGAGTGGGGGAGCAGTACTTC. Translated: CASSEGAGVGEQYF.

This clonotype showed up just a few times. The J gene is TRBJ2-7, the V gene TRBV6-2 or TRBV6-3, with TRBD2 matching 13 bases. V dropped 3 bases and J dropped 7; count of bases not matched to a gene: 9. Germline CDR1 is MNHEY and CDR2 is SVGEGT. The CDR3 is 16 amino acids. CDR3 nucleotides: TGTGCCAGCAGTTATCATGGCGGACTAGCGGGAGTGGAGCAGTACTTC. Its protein product is CASSYHGGLAGVEQYF.

The V call is TRBV7-2, the J call TRBJ2-3; D possibly uses TRBD1 or TRBD2 (6 bases each). The CDR3 consists of 13 residues. Germline V gene sequence: CDR1 SGHTA, CDR2 FQGNSA. With 4 bases removed from V and 2 bases from J, the gap between germline ends came to 7 bases. The CDR3, as DNA: TGTGCCAGCAGCTGGGGGGCCACAGATACGCAGTATTTT. This encodes CASSWGATDTQYF.

About this clonotype: Since no conserved phenylalanine or tryptophan closes the CDR3, a read error is the likely cause. The chain is built from TRBV20-1 and TRBJ2-7, with D unclear. Trimming pared 3 bases from V and 6 bases from J, leaving 12 bases between. There are 12 residues in the CDR3. CDR1 and CDR2 (germline): DFQATT, SNEGSKA (reference sequence). The CDR3 bases are TGCAGTGCTAGTTTAGGGAACGGCGAGCAGTACCTC. Its protein product is CSASLGNGEQYL.

J is TRBJ2-2 and V is TRBV7-3; a possible D gene is TRBD2 (5 bases). V gave up 3 bases and J gave up 7 bases, with 9 bases separating them. This CDR3 has 13 amino acids. Germline CDR1 and CDR2: SGHTA and FQGTGA. CDR3 residues: CASSFSGIGELFF. The CDR3 DNA is TGTGCCAGCAGCTTTTCGGGGATCGGGGAGCTGTTTTTT.

This chain joins TRBV15 and TRBJ2-1; the D gene is possibly TRBD2 (5 bases). CDR3 length equals 16 residues. Germline loops: CDR1 LNHNV, CDR2 YYDKDF (reference sequence). The CDR3 region is CVSSRVPSSMSNEQFF. The CDR3 nucleotides read TGTGTCTCCAGCAGAGTTCCTAGCTCGATGTCGAATGAGCAGTTCTTC.

As for this clonotype: A much larger clone lies a single base off, so this may be a read error. This chain joins TRBV9 and TRBJ1-1; 9 bases are shared with TRBD1. Germline-derived CDR1 and CDR2 are SGDLS and YYNGEE. CDR3 length: 14 amino acids. Unmatched junction bases numbered 2, after V lost 4 bases and J lost 1 base. The CDR3 reads CASSPQGANTEAFF. CDR3 coding DNA: TGTGCCAGCAGCCCACAGGGGGCGAACACTGAAGCTTTCTTT.

This clonotype was observed at least ten times. The genes are TRBV10-3 and TRBJ2-2; TRBD1 aligns across 7 bases. The J segment lost 5 bases and the V segment lost 5 bases, leaving 5 bases of the junction unmatched. This CDR3 is 14 amino acids long. CDR1 ENHRY and CDR2 SYGVKD come from the germline V gene. The CDR3 DNA reads as TGTGCCATCAGTCCAATACAGGGGACCGGGGAGCTGTTTTTT. It encodes CAISPIQGTGELFF.

The sample holds many counts of this clonotype. The chain has TRBV19 and TRBJ2-7; D is unresolved. Germline V CDR1 and CDR2: LNHDA, SQIVND (reference sequence). The ends were cut back, 1 base at V and 3 bases at J, with 13 bases in the middle. The CDR3 runs 15 residues. In DNA, the CDR3 is TGTGCCAGTAGTATAGTTGGGTCTGGGAACTACGAGCAGTACTTC. It codes for CASSIVGSGNYEQYF.

The V gene is TRBV7-9, the J gene TRBJ2-6; D gene unclear. Trimming cost V 2 bases and J 2 bases, with 16 bases left between them. CDR1 and CDR2 from the germline V gene are SEHNR and FQNEAQ (reference sequence). This CDR3 spans 18 amino acids. CDR3 nucleotide sequence: TGTGCCAGCAGCTTAACGACCCTAACAGAGACTGGGGCCAACGTCCTGACTTTC. Its protein product is CASSLTTLTETGANVLTF.

V gene TRBV10-3 combines with J gene TRBJ1-2; weak D call: TRBD1 (5 bases). V lost 7 bases to trimming and J lost 4 bases, with 19 bases between them. Germline loops: CDR1 ENHRY, CDR2 SYGVKD. The CDR3 length is 15 residues. The DNA for the CDR3 is TGTGCCATCACCGAGTCAGGGAGGCAATCCTATGGCTACACCTTC. It encodes CAITESGRQSYGYTF.